The 5 T cell receptor beta chains below were found in one sample sequenced in a study of OX40 agonist ivuxolimab in advanced cancers. The method was immunoSEQ multiplex PCR; TCRdb's version includes in-frame clones alone and lacks a portion of them. The sample lists tens of thousands of clones, around 92% occurring once. Sequenced here: CD4+ or CD8+ T cells sorted from blood, sampled in a trial of the OX40 agonist ivuxolimab. Every receptor here comes from an adult with an advanced solid tumor such as melanoma, head and neck, liver or kidney cancer.

The rearrangement links TRBV6-5 to TRBJ2-5, with D maybe TRBD2 (5 bases). The germline V gene has CDR1 MNHEY and CDR2 SVGAGI. V lost 10 bases and J 1 base, leaving 13 bases between the germline ends. The CDR3 has 13 residues. The CDR3 reads CATEPGSQETQYF. The CDR3 nucleotides read TGTGCCACCGAGCCGGGGTCCCAAGAGACCCAGTACTTC.

The chain links TRBV5-4 to TRBJ1-2, with unresolved D. Between the trimmed V and J ends, which lost 4 bases and 5 bases, there was a span of 15 bases. The CDR3 totals 14 residues. In germline, CDR1 is SGHNT, CDR2 YYREEE (reference sequence). Here the CDR3 reads CASSQSGDRYGYTF. DNA of the CDR3: TGTGCCAGCAGCCAAAGCGGGGATCGGTATGGCTACACCTTC. Together with reference TRBV5-4 and TRBJ1-2, the CDR3 gives the full variable domain: ETGVTQSPTHLIKTRGQQVTLRCSSQSGHNTVSWYQQALGQGPQFIFQYYREEENGRGNFPPRFSGLQFPNYSSELNVNALELDDSALYLCASSQSGDRYGYTFGSGTRLTVV.

This chain uses TRBV20-1 with TRBJ2-5; no clear D. In germline, CDR1 is DFQATT, CDR2 SNEGSKA (reference sequence). CDR3 length: 10 residues. V lost 6 bases to trimming and J lost 1 base, with 3 bases between them. The CDR3 nucleotides are TGCAGTGCACTCCAAGAGACCCAGTACTTC. Amino acids: CSALQETQYF.

The chain carries TRBV10-2 and TRBJ1-2; D unclear. The CDR3 sequence is 12 residues long. Looked up from germline, CDR1 is WSHSY and CDR2 is SAAADI. V was clipped by 7 bases and J by 10 bases, with 16 bases between them. CDR3 coding DNA: TGCGCCAGCACCGCAATCGGGTTAGACTACACCTTC. This codes for CASTAIGLDYTF.

The gene calls are TRBV5-4 and TRBJ1-2; TRBD1 aligns across 11 bases. The germline V gene has CDR1 SGHNT and CDR2 YYREEE (reference sequence). This CDR3 is 14 amino acids long. V dropped 0 bases and J dropped 9; count of bases not matched to a gene: 4. Here the CDR3 DNA reads TGTGCCAGCAGCTTGGTGGGACAGGGGGTTCGCTACACCTTC. Translation gives CASSLVGQGVRYTF.